This TCR beta chain emerged from a study of Ad26.COV2.S vaccination and SARS-CoV-2 variants. Study information: As a participant in COV1001, the donor was in the Ad26.COV2.S trial arm.

Some clones are missing from TCRdb's copy, which holds only in-frame ones; the method was immunoSEQ multiplex PCR. Here the sample spans 440,000 or so clones, about nine tenths being singletons. This clone was seen a few times. The target antigen is unknown. The V gene's germline CDR1 is ENHRY and CDR2 SYGVKD. The CDR3 loop spans 12 amino acids. The V segment lost 11 bases and the J segment 6 bases; nucleotides outside the gene matches: 5. Treatment given: some 20 received Ad26.COV2.S at low or high dose, single or two shots; roughly five received placebo; per-sample allocation not given. Samples came from day 63 after the first vaccine or placebo injection. Expression of Wuhan-strain SARS-CoV-2 spike came from the Ad26 vector that formed the vaccine. The study's findings and limits: The study found similar non-spike TCR breadth in vaccine and placebo recipients.

The rearrangement links TRBV10-3 to TRBJ2-1, with 9 positions matching TRBD2. The specimen comprised peripheral blood, sampled in a trial of Ad26.COV2.S vaccine versus placebo. The TCR was taken from a person between 18 and 65 years old who received the Ad26.COV2.S COVID-19 vaccine or a placebo. The CDR3 DNA is TGTGCCCACGCGGGAGGGAGCAATGAGCAGTTCTTC. Its translation: CAHAGGSNEQFF.